A selection of T cell receptor beta chains follows, all from one sample in a study of OX40 agonist ivuxolimab in advanced cancers. Sequencing was performed with immunoSEQ multiplex PCR; in TCRdb, only in-frame clones are kept and a portion is missing. The table lists tens of thousands of clones, nearly 85% of them singletons. Source: CD4+ or CD8+ T cells sorted from blood, taken in a trial of the OX40 agonist ivuxolimab. The receptors derive from an adult with an advanced solid tumor such as melanoma, head and neck, liver or kidney cancer. Each CDR3 is given with its conserved first and last residue. A D gene is named only where the DNA matches it firmly. Not all rows give a size; the values are once, few, many and, for expanded clones, a class.

TRBD1,NA,TRBJ1-1,TRBV7-2,TGTGCCAGCAGCTTAGCGACAGGGGGCGGCCTTTCTGAAGCTTTCTTT,CASSLATGGGLSEAFF
TRBD1,NA,TRBJ1-2,TRBV5-5,TGTGCCAGCAGCAGGCTAGCAGGGGGTGGAGATGGCTACACCTTC,CASSRLAGGGDGYTF
NA,few,TRBJ2-2,TRBV18,TGTGCCAGCTCACCACTGGCAGATACCGGGGAGCTGTTTTTT,CASSPLADTGELFF
TRBD1,NA,TRBJ1-3,TRBV19,TGTGCCAGTAGTGCCCTGAGACAGGGAAGAAAAGGAAACACCATATATTTT,CASSALRQGRKGNTIYF
NA,NA,TRBJ1-6,TRBV5-1,TGCGCCAGCAGGTCGTCCGGGGGGCAGAGGGCACCCCTCCACTTT,CASRSSGGQRAPLHF
NA,NA,TRBJ1-2,TRBV9,TGTGCCAGCAGCGCCTTTATCGGGCAGGGGCTCTCTGGCTACACCTTC,CASSAFIGQGLSGYTF
TRBD1,NA,TRBJ2-4,TRBV7-9,TGTGCCAGCAGCCCAAACGACAGGGGGCAAGGAAACATTCAGTACTTC,CASSPNDRGQGNIQYF
NA,NA,TRBJ1-5,TRBV2,TGTGCCAGCGCGTCTCGGAATCAGCCCCAGCATTTT,CASASRNQPQHF
NA,once,TRBJ2-5,TRBV14,TGTGCCAGCAGCCAACTACTCCCGGGGCAGGGAGAGACCCAGTACTTC,CASSQLLPGQGETQYF
NA,NA,TRBJ1-2,TRBV29-1,TGCAGCGTGTGGGGCAGCGGTGGCTACACCTTC,CSVWGSGGYTF
TRBD1,NA,TRBJ1-1,TRBV18,TGTGCCAGCTCACCCAGAGAGACCGGGACAGTGAACACTGAAGCTTTCTTT,CASSPRETGTVNTEAFF
TRBD1,NA,TRBJ2-1,TRBV7-2,TGTGCCAGCAGCCCACAGGGGACCTACAATGAGCAGTTCTTC,CASSPQGTYNEQFF
NA,few,TRBJ1-5,TRBV28,TGTGCCAGCAGTAGGGCTCCCCAGCCCCAGCATTTT,CASSRAPQPQHF
NA,NA,TRBJ1-5,TRBV7-9,TGTGCCAGCAGCTTAGGGGGTGTCGGGCAGCCCCAGCATTTT,CASSLGGVGQPQHF
NA,few,TRBJ1-5,TRBV5-5,TGTGCCAGCAGCTTGGCCTTCGGTTACAATCAGCCCCAGCATTTT,CASSLAFGYNQPQHF
NA,NA,TRBJ2-5,TRBV4-1,TGCGCCAGCAGCCAAGGGCGGGCCGCACAAGAGACCCAGTACTTC,CASSQGRAAQETQYF
NA,NA,TRBJ1-4,TRBV14,TGTGCCAGCAGCCAAGTAGGCGGAGGAGAAAAACTGTTTTTT,CASSQVGGGEKLFF
TRBD1,NA,TRBJ1-2,TRBV29-1,TGCAGCGTTGCGGGACAGACTAACTATGGCTACACCTTC,CSVAGQTNYGYTF
TRBD2,NA,TRBJ2-3,TRBV7-9,TGTGCCAGCAGCGTTACTAGCGGGAGTGGTTCAGATACGCAGTATTTT,CASSVTSGSGSDTQYF
NA,NA,TRBJ1-2,TRBV25-1,TGTGCCAGCAGTTCGCAGGGTCTCTATGGCTACACCTTC,CASSSQGLYGYTF
NA,NA,TRBJ1-3,TRBV7-8,TGTGCCAGCAGCTTAGCGAGTCACGGAGCCGGTTACACCATATATTTT,CASSLASHGAGYTIYF
NA,NA,TRBJ2-2,TRBV25-1,TGTGCCAGCAGTGATCGAGGCACTCAACTCACCGGGGAGCTGTTTTTT,CASSDRGTQLTGELFF